The 6 T cell receptor beta chains in this list originate from one sample, sequenced in a study of blood T cell repertoires in COVID-19. Only in-frame clones appear in the TCRdb table, and some are missing; sequencing was by immunoSEQ multiplex PCR. The table lists some 320,000 clones, over 85% of them singletons. Specimen: PBMCs or T cells enriched from blood (not recorded which). The receptors stem from a man in his sixties who had recovered from COVID-19.

The chain joins TRBV3-1 (or the pseudogene TRBV3-2) to TRBJ2-2; 9 nucleotides line up with TRBD2. CDR1 is LGHDT, CDR2 YNNKEL, per germline (reference sequence). V was pared by 0 bases and J by 4 bases, with 9 bases of the junction left unmatched. The CDR3 contains 18 residues. The CDR3 nucleotides are TGTGCCAGCAGCCAAGACCCCTTAGCGGGAGCGCGCACCGGGGAGCTGTTTTTT. Its protein is CASSQDPLAGARTGELFF.

J is TRBJ1-2 and V is TRBV29-1, with D possibly being TRBD1 (5 bases). Germline assignment: CDR1 SQVTM and CDR2 ANQGSEA. This CDR3 is 11 amino acids long. Trimming shortened V by 4 bases and J by 2 bases, and 5 bases separated the two germline ends. The CDR3: CSVAGNYGYTF. The CDR3 DNA follows: TGCAGCGTTGCAGGGAACTATGGCTACACCTTC.

This clone has just one count. V and J are TRBV6-5 and TRBJ1-2, with TRBD1 identical over 8 bases. V trimming: 6 bases; J trimming: 0 bases; junction bases outside the gene matches: 6. The germline gives CDR1 MNHEY, CDR2 SVGAGI. CDR3 length: 15 amino acids. In DNA, the CDR3 is TGTGCCAGCAGAACAACAGGGGGAGCTAACTATGGCTACACCTTC. It encodes CASRTTGGANYGYTF.

The chain carries TRBV19 and TRBJ2-2; 12 nucleotides line up with TRBD2. The junction had 5 bases not matched to a gene; V was cut back by 3 bases and J by 6 bases. The CDR3 loop spans 16 amino acids. Germline CDR1 reads LNHDA; CDR2 reads SQIVND (reference sequence). CDR3 loop: CASSMTSGSVAGELFF. The CDR3 bases are TGTGCCAGTAGTATGACTAGCGGGAGCGTCGCCGGGGAGCTGTTTTTT.

J is TRBJ2-3 and V is TRBV7-2; tentative D call: TRBD2 (5 bases). With 5 bases removed from V and 0 bases from J, the gap between germline ends came to 18 bases. The V gene's germline CDR1 is SGHTA and CDR2 FQGNSA. This CDR3 has 17 residues. The CDR3 nucleotides read TGTGCCAGCAGCGAGGTAGTCTTGCGGACTAGCACAGATACGCAGTATTTT. Protein product: CASSEVVLRTSTDTQYF. The full variable domain, rest sourced from reference TRBV7-2 and TRBJ2-3, is GAGVSQSPSNKVTEKGKDVELRCDPISGHTALYWYRQSLGQGLEFLIYFQGNSAPDKSGLPSDRFSAERTGGSVSTLTIQRTQQEDSAVYLCASSEVVLRTSTDTQYFGPGTRLTVL.

V and J are TRBV5-4 and TRBJ1-4, with D possibly matching TRBD1 (5 bases). The CDR3 contains 15 residues. Trimming pared 4 bases from V and 7 bases from J, leaving 17 bases between. The germline V gene has CDR1 SGHNT and CDR2 YYREEE (reference sequence). The CDR3 loop reads CASSTKGPGGEKLFF. Written as DNA, the CDR3 is TGTGCCAGCAGCACTAAAGGCCCCGGGGGTGAAAAACTGTTTTTT.